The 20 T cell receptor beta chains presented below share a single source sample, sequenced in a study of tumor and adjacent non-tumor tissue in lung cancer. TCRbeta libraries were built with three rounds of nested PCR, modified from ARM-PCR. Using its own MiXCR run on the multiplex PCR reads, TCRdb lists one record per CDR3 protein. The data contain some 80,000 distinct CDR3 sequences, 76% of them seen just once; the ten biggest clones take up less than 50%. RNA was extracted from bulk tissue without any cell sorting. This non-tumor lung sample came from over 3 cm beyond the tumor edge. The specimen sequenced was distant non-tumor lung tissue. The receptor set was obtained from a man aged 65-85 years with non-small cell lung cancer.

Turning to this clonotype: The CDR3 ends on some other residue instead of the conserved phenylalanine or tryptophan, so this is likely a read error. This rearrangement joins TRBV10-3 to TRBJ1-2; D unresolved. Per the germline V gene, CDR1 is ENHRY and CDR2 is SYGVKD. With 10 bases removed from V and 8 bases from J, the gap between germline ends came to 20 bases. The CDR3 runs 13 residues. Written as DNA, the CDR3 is TGTGCCAGTAGTGCCGAGCAAAGCCACGGCTACACCTTG. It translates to CASSAEQSHGYTL.

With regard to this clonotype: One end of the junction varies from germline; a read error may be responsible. This CDR3 is CSGGTGNNEDFF. The CDR3 bases are TGCAGCGGAGGGACAGGAAACAATGAAGATTTCTTT. The J gene is TRBJ1-1, the V gene TRBV29-1, with 8 nucleotides matching TRBD1. Per the germline V gene, CDR1 is SQVTM and CDR2 is ANQGSEA. The CDR3 consists of 12 residues.

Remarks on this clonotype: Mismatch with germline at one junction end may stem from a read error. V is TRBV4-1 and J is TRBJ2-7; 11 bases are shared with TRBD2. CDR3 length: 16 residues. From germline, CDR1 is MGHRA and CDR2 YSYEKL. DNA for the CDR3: TGCGCCAGTAGCCCGACACTAGCGGGAGACGGGGACGAGCAGTACTTC. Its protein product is CASSPTLAGDGDEQYF.

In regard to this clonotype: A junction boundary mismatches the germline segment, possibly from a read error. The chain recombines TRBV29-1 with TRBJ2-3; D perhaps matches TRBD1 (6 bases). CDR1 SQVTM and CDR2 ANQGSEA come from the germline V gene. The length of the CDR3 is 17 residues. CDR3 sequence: CSLLPYVIEGDTDTQCF. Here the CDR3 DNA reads TGCAGCTTACTCCCATATGTGATAGAGGGGGACACAGATACGCAGTGTTTT.

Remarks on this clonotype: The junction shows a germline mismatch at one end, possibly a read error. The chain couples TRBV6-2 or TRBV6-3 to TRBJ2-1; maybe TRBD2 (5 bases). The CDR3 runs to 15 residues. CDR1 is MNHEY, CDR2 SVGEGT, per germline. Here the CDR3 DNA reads TGTGCCTCCCTCGGGCTAGCTAGCTCCTACAATGAGCAGATCTTC. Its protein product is CASLGLASSYNEQIF.

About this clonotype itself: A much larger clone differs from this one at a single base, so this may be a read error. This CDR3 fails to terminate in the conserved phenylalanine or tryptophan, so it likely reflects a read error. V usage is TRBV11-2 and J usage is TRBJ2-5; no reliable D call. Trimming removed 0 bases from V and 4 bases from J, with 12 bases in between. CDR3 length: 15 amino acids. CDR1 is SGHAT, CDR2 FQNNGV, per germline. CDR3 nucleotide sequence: TGTGCCAGCAGCTTAGATCACACAATTGTAGAGACCCAGTACTTA. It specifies CASSLDHTIVETQYL.

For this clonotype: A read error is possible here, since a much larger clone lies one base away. CDR3 nucleotide sequence: TGTGCCAGCAGCCAAGATCGGGGGAACCGGCCCCAGCATTTT. As protein: CASSQDRGNRPQHF. This chain links TRBV4-2 with TRBJ1-5, with D maybe TRBD1 (5 bases). The CDR3 loop spans 14 amino acids. The V and J ends lost 0 bases and 9 bases respectively, with 12 bases between them. Germline V gene lookup returns CDR1 LGHNA and CDR2 YNFKEQ.

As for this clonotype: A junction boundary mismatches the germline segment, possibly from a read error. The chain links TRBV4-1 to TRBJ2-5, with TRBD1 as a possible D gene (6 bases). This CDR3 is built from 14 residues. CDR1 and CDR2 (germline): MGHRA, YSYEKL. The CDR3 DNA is TGCGCAAGCAGCCCTGGGACACAACAAGAGACCCAGTACTTC. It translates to CASSPGTQQETQYF.

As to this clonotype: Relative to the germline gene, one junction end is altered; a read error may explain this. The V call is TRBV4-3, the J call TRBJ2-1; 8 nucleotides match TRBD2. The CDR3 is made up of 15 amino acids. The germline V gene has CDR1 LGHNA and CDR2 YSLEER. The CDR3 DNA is TGCGCCAGCAGCCACATACCGGGACTAGTCAATGAGCGGTTCTTC. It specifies CASSHIPGLVNERFF.

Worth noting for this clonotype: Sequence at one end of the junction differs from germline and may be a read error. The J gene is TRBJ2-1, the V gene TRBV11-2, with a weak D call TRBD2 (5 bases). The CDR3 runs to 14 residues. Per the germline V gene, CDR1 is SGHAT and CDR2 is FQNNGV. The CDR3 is CASSLADSYNEKSF. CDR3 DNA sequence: TGTGCCAGCAGCTTAGCGGACTCCTACAATGAGAAGTCCTTC.

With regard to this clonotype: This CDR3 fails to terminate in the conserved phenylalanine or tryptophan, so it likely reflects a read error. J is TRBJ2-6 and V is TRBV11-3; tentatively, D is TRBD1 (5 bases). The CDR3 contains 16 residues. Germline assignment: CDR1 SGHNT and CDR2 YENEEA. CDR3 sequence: CASSLRLSSGANVLTS. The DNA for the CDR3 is TGTGCCAGCAGCTTGCGACTGAGCTCTGGGGCCAACGTACTGACTTCC.

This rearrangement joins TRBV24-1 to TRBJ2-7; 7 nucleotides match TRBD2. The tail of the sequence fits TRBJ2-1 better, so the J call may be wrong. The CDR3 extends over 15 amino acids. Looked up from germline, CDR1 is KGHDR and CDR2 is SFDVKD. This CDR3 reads CATSDSNSGAHEQFF. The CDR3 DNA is TGTGCCACCAGTGATTCGAACAGCGGGGCCCACGAGCAGTTCTTC.

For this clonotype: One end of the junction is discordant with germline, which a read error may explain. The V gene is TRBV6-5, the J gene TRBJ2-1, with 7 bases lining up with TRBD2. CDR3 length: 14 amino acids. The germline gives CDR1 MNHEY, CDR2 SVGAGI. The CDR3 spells CASSLETSSNKQFF. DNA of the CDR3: TGTGCCAGCAGTTTGGAGACTAGCTCCAATAAGCAGTTCTTC.

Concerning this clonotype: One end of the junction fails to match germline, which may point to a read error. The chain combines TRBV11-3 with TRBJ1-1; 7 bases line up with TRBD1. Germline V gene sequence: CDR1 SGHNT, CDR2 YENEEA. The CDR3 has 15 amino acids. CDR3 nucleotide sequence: TGTGCTAGCAGCTTCGATTCCCCTGACAGGGTTGAAGCTTTCTTT. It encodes CASSFDSPDRVEAFF. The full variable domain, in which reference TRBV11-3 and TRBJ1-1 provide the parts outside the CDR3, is EAGVVQSPRYKIIEKKQPVAFWCNPISGHNTLYWYLQNLGQGPELLIRYENEEAVDDSQLPKDRFSAERLKGVDSTLKIQPAELGDSAVYLCASSFDSPDRVEAFFGQGTRLTVV.

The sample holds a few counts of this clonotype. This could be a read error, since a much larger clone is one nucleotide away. DNA of the CDR3: TGTGCCAGCAGTGTAAGACTAGCGGGGATCCGAACAGATACGCAGTATTTT. Translation: CASSVRLAGIRTDTQYF. V gene TRBV12-3 or TRBV12-4 combines with J gene TRBJ2-3; 11 nucleotides align to TRBD2. Trimming at V came to 5 bases and at J to 3 bases, leaving 10 bases not matched to a gene. This CDR3 is 17 amino acids long.

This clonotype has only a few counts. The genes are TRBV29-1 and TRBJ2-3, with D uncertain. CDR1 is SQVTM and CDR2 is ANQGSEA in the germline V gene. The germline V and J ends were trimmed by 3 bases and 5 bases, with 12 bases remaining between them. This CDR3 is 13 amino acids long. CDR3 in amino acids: CSVEAWGKDTQYF. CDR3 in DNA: TGCAGCGTTGAGGCTTGGGGAAAAGATACGCAGTATTTT.

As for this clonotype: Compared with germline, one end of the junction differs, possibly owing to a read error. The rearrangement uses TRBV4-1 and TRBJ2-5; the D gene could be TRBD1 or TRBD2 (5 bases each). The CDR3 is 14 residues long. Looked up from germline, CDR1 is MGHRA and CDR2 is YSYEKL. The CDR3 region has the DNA TGTGCCAGCAACCAACAGTGGGGGCAAGAGACCCAGTACTTC. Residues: CASNQQWGQETQYF.

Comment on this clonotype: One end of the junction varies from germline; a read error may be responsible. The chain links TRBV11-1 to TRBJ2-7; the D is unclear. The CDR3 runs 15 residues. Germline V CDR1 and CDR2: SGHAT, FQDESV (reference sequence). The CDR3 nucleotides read TGTGCCAACAGCTCCTCCGGGTCAGGAACCTACGAGCAGTACTTC. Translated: CANSSSGSGTYEQYF.

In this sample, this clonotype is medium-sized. CDR3 region: CASSQAGVHGYTF. The CDR3 nucleotides are TGCGCCAGCAGCCAAGCAGGGGTACATGGCTACACCTTC. V gene TRBV4-1 combines with J gene TRBJ1-2, with D tentatively TRBD1 (6 bases). Trimming shortened V by 1 base and J by 6 bases, and 9 bases separated the two germline ends. The CDR3 covers 13 residues. Looked up from germline, CDR1 is MGHRA and CDR2 is YSYEKL.

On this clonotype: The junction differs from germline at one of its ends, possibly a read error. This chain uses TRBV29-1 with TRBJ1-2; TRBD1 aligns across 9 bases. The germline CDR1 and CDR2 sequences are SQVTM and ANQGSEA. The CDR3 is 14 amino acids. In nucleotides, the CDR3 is TGCAGTGTTGACTCGACAGGGGGATTAAGTGGCCACACCTTC. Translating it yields CSVDSTGGLSGHTF.